Listed below are T cell receptor beta chains from one sample, sequenced in a study of identifying expanded T cells in peripheral blood. TCRdb's table, derived via immunoSEQ multiplex PCR, lists solely in-frame clones and lacks some. The sample has approximately 120,000 clones, 88% seen once. Sequencing was carried out using blood. These receptors were collected from a person between 18 and 75 years old in good health. CDR3s include the opening cysteine and the closing phenylalanine or tryptophan. D genes are given only for firm matches. Clone size appears in some rows only: once, few, many, or a class for an expanded clone.

. TRBJ1-1 . TRBV2 TGTGCCACCCGCTTGGATGAGATTACTGAAGCTTTCTTT CATRLDEITEAFF
. TRBJ2-5 . TRBV29-1 TGCAGCGTTGAACTTGCGGACCAAGAGACCCAGTACTTC CSVELADQETQYF
TRBD1 TRBJ1-5 . TRBV18 TGTGCCAGCTCACTAGACTTGCCCGGGACAGGGGCTAGCAATCAGCCCCAGCATTTT CASSLDLPGTGASNQPQHF
TRBD2 TRBJ2-1 . TRBV18 TGTGCCAGCTCATTAGCGGGAGGAGGTAGCGATGAGCAGTTCTTC CASSLAGGGSDEQFF
TRBD1 TRBJ1-1 . TRBV5-1 TGCGCCAGCAGCTTAGGACAGGGGGGTATGAACACTGAAGCTTTCTTT CASSLGQGGMNTEAFF
. TRBJ2-5 . TRBV6-6 TGTGCCAGCAGTGAGACTAGGCGAGAGACCCAGTACTTC CASSETRRETQYF
. TRBJ1-1 many TRBV15 TGTGCCACCAGCAGAGATGGGGGCGGACGAAACACTGAAGCTTTCTTT CATSRDGGGRNTEAFF
. TRBJ2-5 once TRBV15 TGTGCCACCAGCAGGATACAGAACCAAGAGACCCAGTACTTC CATSRIQNQETQYF
. TRBJ1-1 . TRBV20-1 TGCAGTGCTAGAAGGGACACTGAAGCTTTCTTT CSARRDTEAFF
TRBD2 TRBJ2-1 once TRBV28 TGTGCCAGCAGTTCCGGGGGACTAGCGGACAATGAGCAGTTCTTC CASSSGGLADNEQFF
. TRBJ2-5 . TRBV7-9 TGTGCCAGCAGCTTAGACCAGGTCTCGGAGACCCAGTACTTC CASSLDQVSETQYF
. TRBJ1-6 . TRBV5-4 TGTGCCAGCAGCGCGGACAGTTTAAGGTCACCCCTCCACTTT CASSADSLRSPLHF
. TRBJ2-3 . TRBV7-9 TGTGCCAGCAGCTTATCTTCAGGGCCCTCAGATACGCAGTATTTT CASSLSSGPSDTQYF
. TRBJ2-3 . TRBV5-5 TGTGCCAGCAGCTTAGGGGTTGGGCGCACAGATACGCAGTATTTT CASSLGVGRTDTQYF
TRBD1 TRBJ1-4 . TRBV4-1 TGCGCCAGCAGCCAAGGGGTTAACAGGGGGCGGGAAAAACTGTTTTTT CASSQGVNRGREKLFF
. TRBJ2-5 . TRBV12-5 TGTGCTAGTGGTTGGAACTCCGGAGAGACCCAGTACTTC CASGWNSGETQYF
. TRBJ1-6 once TRBV25-1 TGTGCCAGCAGTGAAGAGTACAGCTCCTATAATTCACCCCTCCACTTT CASSEEYSSYNSPLHF
. TRBJ2-5 once TRBV27 TGTGCCAGCAGTCCCCGGTCGCAAGAGACCCAGTACTTC CASSPRSQETQYF
. TRBJ2-3 . TRBV28 TGTGCCAGCAGTGAGCTCACAGATACGCAGTATTTT CASSELTDTQYF
TRBD1 TRBJ1-5 . TRBV19 TGTGCCAGTAGTATAGGTGGACAGGGTGATCAGCCCCAGCATTTT CASSIGGQGDQPQHF
. TRBJ2-3 . TRBV19 TGTGCCAGTAGTTCCCAGCGGACCACAGATACGCAGTATTTT CASSSQRTTDTQYF
. TRBJ1-6 . TRBV5-1 TGCGCCAGCAGCTTACAGGGAGGCGATTCACCCCTCCACTTT CASSLQGGDSPLHF
TRBD1 TRBJ1-4 . TRBV6-5 TGTGCCAGCAGTTATCGTTCCCAGGGGGCTGAAAAACTGTTTTTT CASSYRSQGAEKLFF
. TRBJ1-4 . TRBV9 TGTGCCAGCAGCGTAGGGGTTCAGGGAGGTGAAAAACTGTTTTTT CASSVGVQGGEKLFF
. TRBJ2-3 . TRBV6-5 TGTGCCAGCAGTTTCGGTGATGGAACAGATACGCAGTATTTT CASSFGDGTDTQYF
TRBD1 TRBJ2-3 . TRBV5-1 TGCGCCAGCAGCTCCGGGACAGGGGTAGATACGCAGTATTTT CASSSGTGVDTQYF
TRBD1 TRBJ1-2 once TRBV5-1 TGCGCCAGCAGCATCACAAACCGCAGGGGGGACTATGGCTACACCTTC CASSITNRRGDYGYTF
. TRBJ1-1 few TRBV19 TGTGCCAGTAGTCTAAAGATGAACACTGAAGCTTTCTTT CASSLKMNTEAFF
. TRBJ2-7 . TRBV29-1 TGCAGCGTTGAGGGTGGGCACGAGCAGTACTTC CSVEGGHEQYF
. TRBJ2-1 . TRBV10-3 TGTGCCATCAGTGAAGGAGGTGAGCAGTTCTTC CAISEGGEQFF
TRBD2 TRBJ2-3 . TRBV9 TGTGCCAGCAGCGTAGCGGGGGGGCCGCCAGATACGCAGTATTTT CASSVAGGPPDTQYF
TRBD2 TRBJ2-5 . TRBV10-2 TGCGCCAGCAGTGAGTCTGGACTAGCGGGGGCCAAGGAGTACTTC CASSESGLAGAKEYF
. TRBJ1-1 . TRBV28 TGTGCCAGCAGTCCAATCAGGGCCACTGAAGCTTTCTTT CASSPIRATEAFF
TRBD2 TRBJ2-1 . TRBV5-1 TGCGCCAGCAGCCCAACCGTTGGGGGAGGGCCTATAGTTGAGCAGTTCTTC CASSPTVGGGPIVEQFF
. TRBJ2-3 few TRBV5-4 TGTGCCAGCAGCTTGAGAACACAAAGCACAGATACGCAGTATTTT CASSLRTQSTDTQYF
TRBD2 TRBJ2-5 once TRBV10-2 TGCGCCAGCAGTGAGGGTACTAGCGTGTTAGGGACCCAGTACTTC CASSEGTSVLGTQYF
. TRBJ2-2 . TRBV28 TGTGCCAGCCAGGATCCCTACCTGACCGGGGAGCTGTTTTTT CASQDPYLTGELFF
. TRBJ2-6 . TRBV21-1 TGTGCCAGCAGCACTCGGCCCGACGACGGCTCTGGGGCCAACGTCCTGACTTTC CASSTRPDDGSGANVLTF
. TRBJ2-3 once TRBV27 TGTGCCAGCAGTTCCGCCGGCCCGAGGGATACGCAGTATTTT CASSSAGPRDTQYF
TRBD1 TRBJ2-1 . TRBV6-6 TGTGCCAGCAGTCGCCAGACAGGGGGCTACAATGAGCAGTTCTTC CASSRQTGGYNEQFF
. TRBJ2-1 . TRBV6-5 TGTGCCAGCAGCCCCCCCGGGCGATCCTACAATGAGCAGTTCTTC CASSPPGRSYNEQFF
. TRBJ2-3 . TRBV4-1 TGCGCCAGCAGCCAAGATCGGACAGAGAGCACAGATACGCAGTATTTT CASSQDRTESTDTQYF
. TRBJ2-3 once TRBV7-9 TGTGCCAGCAGCTTAGAGGGACTTCAGCAGTATTTT CASSLEGLQQYF
TRBD1 TRBJ1-1 . TRBV19 TGTGCCATCCAGCCCCCCCCCGGGACAGGGCTAACTGAAGCTTTCTTT CAIQPPPGTGLTEAFF
TRBD2 TRBJ2-3 . TRBV7-3 TGTGCCAGCAGCCTCATAGCGGGGGGCACAGATACGCAGTATTTT CASSLIAGGTDTQYF
. TRBJ1-3 . TRBV7-9 TGTGCCAGCACCTCCGGGGGGCCCGACACCATATATTTT CASTSGGPDTIYF
. TRBJ2-7 . TRBV6-5 TGTGCCAGCAGTTACTCGGCAGGGGGGTACGAGCAGTACTTC CASSYSAGGYEQYF
TRBD1 TRBJ1-5 . TRBV28 TGTGCCAGCAGTCTTCCGGGACAGGAGAATCAGCCCCAGCATTTT CASSLPGQENQPQHF
TRBD2 TRBJ2-3 . TRBV4-3 TGCGCCAGCAGCCAACAACCGGGACTAGCGGGTGGAGATACGCAGTATTTT CASSQQPGLAGGDTQYF
. TRBJ1-4 . TRBV6-1 TGTGCCAGCAGTGAAGAGCAGGGGCGCCGTGTAAAACTGTTTTTT CASSEEQGRRVKLFF
TRBD2 TRBJ2-1 . TRBV7-2 TGTGCCAGCAGCCCCTTAAGCGGGGGGGCCTACAATGAGCAGTTCTTC CASSPLSGGAYNEQFF
TRBD1 TRBJ1-4 . TRBV28 TGTGCCAGCAGTCTAATACAGGGGGCCCAAGAAAAACTGTTTTTT CASSLIQGAQEKLFF
TRBD2 TRBJ2-3 . TRBV6-1 TGTGCCAGCAGCCGTCTAGCGGGGGGCACAGATACGCAGTATTTT CASSRLAGGTDTQYF
. TRBJ2-5 . TRBV4-2 TGTGCCAGCAGCTCCAGGGGTGAGACCCAGTACTTC CASSSRGETQYF